The T cell receptor beta chain under discussion was sequenced for a study of blood T cells in healthy people across ages. Germline V lookup: CDR1 MGHRA, CDR2 YSYEKL. Between the trimmed V and J ends, which lost 8 bases and 0 bases, there was a span of 22 bases. This CDR3 has 17 amino acids. The second PCR ran about 6 to 12 cycles with a sample-barcoded 5' primer and J-beta primers. From the 5' RACE reads, TCRdb called clonotypes with MiXCR, one entry per CDR3 protein. The profile shows 650,000 to 1,000,000 distinct CDR3 sequences, around 34% of them singletons. The sequenced material came from blood. The V and J genes are TRBV4-1 and TRBJ1-1, with D maybe TRBD1 (6 bases). The TCR was taken from a man younger than 30 in good health. The CDR3 nucleotides are TGCGCCAGCCACGCGGGGCAGGGGCTCCCAATGAACACTGAAGCTTTCTTT. It is translated as CASHAGQGLPMNTEAFF.